This T cell receptor (beta chain) was sequenced during a study of T cell responses to AZD1222 COVID-19 vaccine. Notes on the study in general: Recipients of AZD1222 seropositive at baseline numbered only 5 or 6.

Notes on this clone: Its target is not known.

The germline V gene encodes CDR1 LNHDA and CDR2 SQIVND (reference sequence). The V gene lost 0 bases and the J gene lost 6 bases, with 11 bases spanning the gap. This CDR3 has 14 residues. Investigators merged groups given second doses at roughly 4 or roughly 12 weeks. This table comes from immunoSEQ multiplex PCR, and its TCRdb copy is limited to in-frame clones, with some not included. The sample lists 150,000 to 200,000 clones; approximately 90% were seen once. The origin of this receptor is an adult who received the AZD1222 COVID-19 vaccine. Sequenced material: peripheral blood, taken 28 days after the second AZD1222 dose. The chain links TRBV19 to TRBJ1-2, with a possible D match to TRBD1 (6 bases). The DNA of the CDR3 is TGTGCCAGTAGTATAGAAACAGGGACTAATGGCTACACCTTC. It translates to CASSIETGTNGYTF.